This is a list of T cell receptor beta chains from one sample in a study of CD4+ T cells in melanoma. Generated by immunoSEQ multiplex PCR, the TCRdb table keeps only in-frame clones and is missing some. The sample lists about 6,900 clones; 65% were seen once. Sample: cells from a culture (not recorded whether cultured in vitro). The source of these receptors is a human donor with melanoma. CDR3s include the opening cysteine and the closing phenylalanine or tryptophan. A D gene is named only where the DNA matches it firmly. Only part of the rows carry a size: once, few, many, or a class if the clone is expanded.

abundance	v_gene	len	j_gene	d_gene	CDR3nt	CDR3aa
.	TRBV7-8	15	TRBJ2-1	TRBD2	TGTGCCAGCAGCCCGGGGGGAAGCTTTGTCAATGAGCAGTTCTTC	CASSPGGSFVNEQFF
.	TRBV28	12	TRBJ1-1	.	TGTGCCAGCAGTTCTACGAACACTGAAGCTTTCTTT	CASSSTNTEAFF
.	TRBV4-1	15	TRBJ2-1	TRBD2	TGCGCCAGCAGCCAGGCTAGCGGGGGTTACAATGAGCAGTTCTTC	CASSQASGGYNEQFF
few	TRBV4-1	14	TRBJ1-2	.	TGCGCCAGCAGCCAAGTATCTGGGACTCTCGGCTACACCTTC	CASSQVSGTLGYTF
.	TRBV7-2	16	TRBJ1-2	TRBD1	TGTGCCAGCAGCCCGCCGTACAGGGGCGACCACTATGGCTACACCTTC	CASSPPYRGDHYGYTF
medium-sized	TRBV30	13	TRBJ1-2	.	TGTGCCTGGAGAGGCGCAGGGAGCTATGGCTACACCTTC	CAWRGAGSYGYTF
.	TRBV10-2	18	TRBJ1-3	.	TGCGCCAGCAGTGGGCCTTGGACGGGTAGATCCTCTGGAAACACCATATATTTT	CASSGPWTGRSSGNTIYF
.	TRBV3-1/TRBV3-2	17	TRBJ2-2	TRBD1	TGTGCCAGCAGCCGAGGATATGGACAGGGCGATACCGGGGAGCTGTTTTTT	CASSRGYGQGDTGELFF
.	TRBV6-9	12	TRBJ2-7	.	TGTGCCAGCAGGCCCCCGACAGGAGAGCAGTACTTC	CASRPPTGEQYF
few	TRBV4-1	14	TRBJ2-7	.	TGCGCCAGCAGCCAGGTGACAGAGACTTACGAGCAGTACTTC	CASSQVTETYEQYF
.	TRBV5-1	13	TRBJ1-2	.	TGCGCCAGCAGCTCAGGGGTTAACTATGGCTACACCTTC	CASSSGVNYGYTF
medium-sized	TRBV19	13	TRBJ1-1	.	TGTGCCAGTAGTATGGGTTATCTCACTGAAGCTTTCTTT	CASSMGYLTEAFF
.	TRBV19	16	TRBJ2-5	.	TGTGCCAGTAGTATATCGGCGGTAGGTTTAGAAGAGACCCAGTACTTC	CASSISAVGLEETQYF
.	TRBV7-9	16	TRBJ2-1	TRBD2	TGTGCCAGCAGCCCACCGGGACTAGCGGGAAACAATGAGCAGTTCTTC	CASSPPGLAGNNEQFF
.	TRBV13	16	TRBJ1-4	TRBD1	TGTGCCAGCAGCGCCCAATTAGACAGGGATCGGGAAAAACTGCTTTTT	CASSAQLDRDREKLLF
.	TRBV14	16	TRBJ2-2	.	TGTGCCAGCACCTCATCGTGGGGCAGTGCCACCGGGGAGCTGTTTTTT	CASTSSWGSATGELFF
.	TRBV6-2/TRBV6-3	13	TRBJ2-5	.	TGTGCCAGCAGTTCGACCGACGGAGAGACCCAGTACTTC	CASSSTDGETQYF
once	TRBV6-1	14	TRBJ2-7	TRBD1	TGTGCCAGCAGTGAAGTAGGCAGGGGGCGCGAGCAGTACTTC	CASSEVGRGREQYF
few	TRBV6-5	15	TRBJ2-2	TRBD2	TGTGCCAGCAGTCGCGGACTAGGGAACACCGGGGAGCTGTTTTTT	CASSRGLGNTGELFF
once	TRBV7-9	15	TRBJ2-2	.	TGTGCCAGCAGCTTAGCATTCGGGGGCACCGGGGAGCTGTTTTTT	CASSLAFGGTGELFF
.	TRBV28	15	TRBJ1-2	.	TGTGCCAGCAGTTTCATTGGGGGACTAGACTATGGCTACACCTTC	CASSFIGGLDYGYTF
.	TRBV3-1/TRBV3-2	15	TRBJ2-5	TRBD1	TGTGCCAGTCGACCCGGGACAGGGCCTCAAGGGACCCAGTACTTC	CASRPGTGPQGTQYF
.	TRBV5-4	16	TRBJ2-1	.	TGTGCCAGCAGCTTGGCTTCCGGGGCGGGGTACAATGAGCAGTTCTTC	CASSLASGAGYNEQFF
.	TRBV7-9	13	TRBJ2-1	.	TGTGCCAGCAGCTTAGATACGGGAAATGAGCAGTTCTTC	CASSLDTGNEQFF
.	TRBV7-9	13	TRBJ1-1	.	TGTGCCAGCAGCTTAGGTGACATCACTGAAGCTTTCTTT	CASSLGDITEAFF
once	TRBV24-1	15	TRBJ2-5	.	TGTGCCACCAGTAAGGACGGAAGTGGTGAGTCGACCCAGTACTTC	CATSKDGSGESTQYF
few	TRBV7-3	14	TRBJ1-6	.	TGTGCCAGCAGCTTGGCAGGAACCAATTCACCCCTCCACTTT	CASSLAGTNSPLHF
few	TRBV19	13	TRBJ1-1	.	TGTGCCAGTAGTATATCGCGGGGTACTGAAGCTTTCTTT	CASSISRGTEAFF
.	TRBV19	13	TRBJ2-7	.	TGTGCCAGTAGTGCAGGGGATGCTCGCGAGCAGTACTTC	CASSAGDAREQYF
few	TRBV11-2	15	TRBJ2-7	TRBD1	TGTGCCAGCAGCACCACCGGGACAGGGAACGTCGAGCAGTACTTC	CASSTTGTGNVEQYF
.	TRBV7-9	14	TRBJ2-7	.	TGTGCCAGCAGCCAGCAGGGAAGCCCCTACGAGCAGTACTTC	CASSQQGSPYEQYF
.	TRBV4-1	16	TRBJ1-4	.	TGCGCCAGCAGCCAAGATTCCCGCCGGGCGAATGAAAAACTGTTTTTT	CASSQDSRRANEKLFF
.	TRBV13	18	TRBJ2-1	TRBD2	TGTGCCAGCAGCTGGGAGGGGTTGGGGCGGGGTCACTACAATGAGCAGTTCTTC	CASSWEGLGRGHYNEQFF